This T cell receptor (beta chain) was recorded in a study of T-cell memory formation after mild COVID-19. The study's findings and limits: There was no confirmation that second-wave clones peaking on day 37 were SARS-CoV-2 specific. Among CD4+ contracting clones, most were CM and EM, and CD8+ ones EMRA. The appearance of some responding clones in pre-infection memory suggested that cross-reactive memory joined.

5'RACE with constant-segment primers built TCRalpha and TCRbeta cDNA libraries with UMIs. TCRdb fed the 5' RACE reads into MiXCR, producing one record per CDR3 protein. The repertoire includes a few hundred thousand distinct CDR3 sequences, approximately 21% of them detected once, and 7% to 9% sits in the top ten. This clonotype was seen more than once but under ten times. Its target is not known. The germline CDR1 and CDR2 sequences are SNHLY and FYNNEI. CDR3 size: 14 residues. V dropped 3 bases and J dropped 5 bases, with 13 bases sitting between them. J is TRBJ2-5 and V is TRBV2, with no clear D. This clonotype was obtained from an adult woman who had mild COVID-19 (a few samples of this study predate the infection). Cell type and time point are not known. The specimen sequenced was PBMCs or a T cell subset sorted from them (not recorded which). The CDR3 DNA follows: TGTGCCAGCAGTGATGGTCTGGGTGGGGAGACCCAGTACTTC. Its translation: CASSDGLGGETQYF.